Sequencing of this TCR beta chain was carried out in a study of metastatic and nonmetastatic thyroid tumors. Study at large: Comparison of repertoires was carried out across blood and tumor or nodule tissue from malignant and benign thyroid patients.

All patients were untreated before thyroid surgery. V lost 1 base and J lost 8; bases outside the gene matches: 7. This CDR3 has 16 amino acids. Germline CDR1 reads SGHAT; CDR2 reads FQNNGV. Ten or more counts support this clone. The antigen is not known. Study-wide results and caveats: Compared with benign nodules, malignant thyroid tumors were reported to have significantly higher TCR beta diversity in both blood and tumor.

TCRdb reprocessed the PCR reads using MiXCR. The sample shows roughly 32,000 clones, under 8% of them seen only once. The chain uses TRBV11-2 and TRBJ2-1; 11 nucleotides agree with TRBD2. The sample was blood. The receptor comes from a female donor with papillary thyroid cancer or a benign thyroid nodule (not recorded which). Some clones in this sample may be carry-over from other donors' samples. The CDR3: CASSLVVAGGRDEQFF. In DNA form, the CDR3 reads TGTGCCAGCAGCTTAGTTGTAGCGGGGGGGCGCGATGAGCAGTTCTTC.